What follows is one TCR beta chain and its context. The authors' processing: Scientists estimated how many nucleated cells there were by amplifying reference gene primers. The assay was immunoSEQ multiplex PCR, and TCRdb's table has in-frame clones only and misses some. D and trimming come from the DNA, and the V and J calls and clone size come from that table. The data hold a few hundred thousand clones, with 86% observed a single time. The data are from a study of blood T cell repertoires in COVID-19. The CDR3 consists of 18 residues. Germline loops: CDR1 MGHRA, CDR2 YSYEKL. V was pared by 3 bases and J by 0 bases, with 7 bases of the junction left unmatched.

The specimen sequenced was peripheral blood. This TCR derives from a man between 18 and 35 years old with active or convalescent COVID-19. The rearrangement links TRBV4-1 to TRBJ1-6; TRBD1 aligns across 8 bases. The DNA of the CDR3 is TGCGCCAGCAGCCATGCAGGGGGCCCCAGCTCCTATAATTCACCCCTCCACTTT. As protein: CASSHAGGPSSYNSPLHF.